The text below deals with one T cell receptor beta chain. Its antigen is still unknown. No much larger clone is present one base from it, and per-base qualities are unavailable. The germline V gene yields SNHLY for CDR1 and FYNNEI for CDR2. The CDR3, cysteine through phenylalanine, is 16 amino acids long. Here the CDR3 DNA is all that survives: 48 bases in frame from base 1. V drops 4 bases and J drops 2 bases, leaving 16 bases in between. This specimen comes from a study of identical twins (dated by TCRdb to the mid-2010s). Regarding the research as a whole: The study deep-sequenced TCR alpha and beta repertoires from monozygotic twins, unrelated adults of various ages and cord blood to test whether fetal clonotypes persist. To rule out contamination, replicate twin experiments were performed at different times with different library preparation protocols. Findings and caveats that apply to the study as a whole: In monozygotic twins, out-of-frame TCR alpha sharing was systematically underestimated by recombination models, although the models agreed with sharing between unrelated individuals. A weaker excess of twin sharing was found in beta out-of-frame sequences because the signal-to-noise ratio was lowered by fewer shared sequences. Conclusions relied on cross-sectional statistical analysis, since the same donors could not be followed over many years. Compared with coincidental sharing between unrelated individuals, an excess of low generation-probability sequences was observed among out-of-frame TCR alpha sequences shared between twins. Zero-insertion analyses could be partly confounded by invariant T cells such as MAIT and iNKT, though diverse VJ usage argued against such confounding for most clonotypes. Abundant cord blood beta clonotypes carried fewer insertions; young adult naive repertoires showed a weaker similar trend, while memory repertoires showed none.

The library was made by 5' RACE. TCRdb names Illumina HiSeq 2000 as the instrument used. Template switching introduced a universal primer binding site; the final cDNA contained a unique molecular identifier, enabling accurate counting of TCR cDNA molecules. Specific primers in the conserved constant-segment region were used to synthesize first-strand cDNA for the TCR alpha and beta chains. To control for contamination, every cDNA library carried two barcodes: a SMART-Mk sample barcode plus Illumina barcodes. Two successive PCR steps introduced TruSeq adapter sequences along with Illumina sample barcodes. Sequencing of the TCR alpha and beta cDNA libraries was done on the Illumina HiSeq platform using custom primers. The study's processing was this. Raw reads were processed with MiGEC to extract unique molecular identifiers, and MiXCR was used to determine CDR3 positions. For each individual, recombination models were inferred using an EM algorithm with the repgenHMM and IGoR tools. Shared clonotype analysis was performed with the tcR package in R, normalizing sharing by the product of cloneset sizes. To study raw recombination without the effects of thymic and clonal selection, out-of-frame nonproductive sequences were analyzed. TCRdb passed the public sequencing reads through fastp at Q25 and MiXCR, retaining productive beta sequences. A single entry per CDR3 protein holds the most common genes and DNA from its merged rows. The V and J calls were not made by the authors but by TCRdb's processing. The sample data list approximately 1.8 million distinct CDR3 sequences, and around 29% of these were observed just once. The ten largest clones represent around 0.25% of the sample.

All donors were healthy Caucasians. The chain couples TRBV2 to TRBJ2-3, and perhaps TRBD1 as D gene, on 6 matching bases. Specimen: cord blood. This TCR came from a newborn girl in good health. The CDR3: CASSVNPDRSTDTQYF. The DNA is as follows: TGTGCCAGCAGTGTGAACCCTGACAGGTCCACAGATACGCAGTATTTT. With the rest looked up from the reference TRBV2 and TRBJ2-3 genes rather than sequenced, the full variable domain is EPEVTQTPSHQVTQMGQEVILRCVPISNHLYFYWYRQILGQKVEFLVSFYNNEISEKSEIFDDQFSVERPDGSNFTLKIRSTKLEDSAMYFCASSVNPDRSTDTQYFGPGTRLTVL.